This TCR beta chain was identified in a study of pediatric ulcerative colitis. Rectal tissue came from one to two pinch biopsies taken at colonoscopy. No immunosuppressive drugs were given to ulcerative colitis patients before diagnostic colonoscopy. Data came from immunoSEQ multiplex PCR; TCRdb stores just in-frame clones and leaves some out. The repertoire holds about 35,000 clones, about 81% seen once, with around 0.96% in the top ten. Whole-study findings and limits: Two patients' blood samples yielded substantially fewer templates. Rectal repertoires separated controls, mild-moderate and acute severe colitis. All ulcerative colitis patients, but no controls, carried a couple of rectal clonotypes.

The CDR3 is 15 residues long. CDR1 SGHRS and CDR2 YFSETQ come from the germline V gene. Trimming pared 2 bases from V and 10 bases from J, leaving 21 bases between. This clone turned up a few times. Its antigen remains unknown. The V gene is TRBV5-1, the J gene TRBJ1-1; maybe TRBD1 (5 bases). Sequenced: gut tissue. The receptor was isolated from a boy between 10 and 17 years old with mild ulcerative colitis. This CDR3 is CASSFALPFGAGAFF. CDR3 bases: TGCGCCAGCAGCTTTGCCCTCCCATTCGGGGCTGGAGCTTTCTTT.